The sequence of this T cell receptor beta chain was determined in a study of T cell changes during pregnancy in multiple sclerosis. TCRdb's copy holds only in-frame clones and misses some; the assay was immunoSEQ multiplex PCR. The sample lists approximately 40,000 clones; about nine tenths were seen once. Per the germline V gene, CDR1 is LNHDA and CDR2 is SQIVND (reference sequence). The CDR3 covers 13 residues. After removal of 4 bases from V and 6 bases from J, the junction contained 2 bases not matched to a gene. This clone was seen a few times. Source: CD4+ T cells from peripheral blood mononuclear cells, taken in the second trimester of pregnancy. This clonotype was obtained from a female donor with multiple sclerosis, enrolled in a pregnancy study. The rearrangement uses TRBV19 and TRBJ1-5, with TRBD1 matching over 8 bases. The CDR3 here is CASSTDRVQPQHF. The CDR3, as DNA: TGTGCCAGTAGTACGGACAGGGTTCAGCCCCAGCATTTT.